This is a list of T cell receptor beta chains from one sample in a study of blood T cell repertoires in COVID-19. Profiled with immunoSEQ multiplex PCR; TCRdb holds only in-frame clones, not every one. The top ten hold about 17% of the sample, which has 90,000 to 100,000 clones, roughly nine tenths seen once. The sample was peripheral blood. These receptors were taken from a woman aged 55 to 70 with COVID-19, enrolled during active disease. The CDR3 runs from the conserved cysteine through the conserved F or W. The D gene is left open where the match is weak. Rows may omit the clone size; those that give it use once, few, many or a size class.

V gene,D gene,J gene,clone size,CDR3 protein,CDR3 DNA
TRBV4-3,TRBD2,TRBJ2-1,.,CASSQDRVLAGPNEQFF,TGCGCCAGCAGCCAAGATCGGGTACTAGCGGGGCCCAATGAGCAGTTCTTC
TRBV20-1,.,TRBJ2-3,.,CSASPRGADTDTQYF,TGCAGTGCTAGTCCTCGGGGGGCGGACACAGATACGCAGTATTTT
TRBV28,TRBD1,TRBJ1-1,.,CASSKPRQGDTEAFF,TGTGCCAGCAGTAAGCCCCGACAGGGGGACACTGAAGCTTTCTTT
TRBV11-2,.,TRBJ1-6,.,CASSPTGYNSPLHF,TGTGCCAGCAGCCCAACAGGATATAATTCACCCCTCCACTTT
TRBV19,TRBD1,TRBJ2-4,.,CASRTSSGTGGYIQYF,TGTGCCAGTAGAACCTCTTCCGGGACAGGGGGTTACATTCAGTACTTC
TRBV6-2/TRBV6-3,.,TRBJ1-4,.,CASSSGATNEKLFF,TGTGCCAGCAGCTCAGGGGCAACTAATGAAAAACTGTTTTTT
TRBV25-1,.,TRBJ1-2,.,CASSEGWEGAYGYTF,TGTGCCAGCAGTGAAGGGTGGGAAGGGGCCTATGGCTACACCTTC
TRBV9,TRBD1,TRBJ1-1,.,CASSVSGTGNTEAFF,TGTGCCAGCAGCGTATCCGGGACAGGGAACACTGAAGCTTTCTTT
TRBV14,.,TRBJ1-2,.,CASSQAMGGGYTF,TGTGCCAGCAGCCAAGCGATGGGGGGTGGCTACACCTTC
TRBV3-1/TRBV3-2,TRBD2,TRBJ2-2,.,CASSRSRASGANTGELFF,TGTGCCAGCAGCCGTTCTCGGGCAAGCGGGGCGAACACCGGGGAGCTGTTTTTT
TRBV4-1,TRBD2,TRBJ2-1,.,CASSPTSGGAREQFF,TGCGCCAGCAGCCCAACTAGCGGGGGGGCCAGGGAGCAGTTCTTC
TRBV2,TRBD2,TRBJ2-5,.,CASSLTSRETQYF,TGTGCCAGCAGCTTGACTAGCCGGGAGACCCAGTACTTC
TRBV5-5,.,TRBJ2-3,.,CASSSTGSGTDTQYF,TGTGCCAGCAGCTCCACAGGGTCGGGAACAGATACGCAGTATTTT
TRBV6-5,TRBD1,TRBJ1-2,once,CASSYSTGGRWGYTF,TGTGCCAGCAGTTACTCGACAGGGGGCCGGTGGGGCTACACCTTC
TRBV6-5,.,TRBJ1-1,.,CAAQVSLVRNTEAFF,TGTGCCGCCCAGGTGAGCCTCGTCCGTAACACTGAAGCTTTCTTT
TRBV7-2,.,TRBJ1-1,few,CASSLDRYATEAFF,TGTGCCAGCAGCTTAGACAGGTATGCCACTGAAGCTTTCTTT
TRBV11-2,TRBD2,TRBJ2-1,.,CASSRQTATSGVQINEQFF,TGTGCCAGCAGCCGACAAACCGCGACTAGCGGGGTACAAATCAATGAGCAGTTCTTC
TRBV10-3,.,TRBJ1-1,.,CAITLDLNTEAFF,TGTGCCATCACCCTAGACTTGAACACTGAAGCTTTCTTT
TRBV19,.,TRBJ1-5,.,CASSAGQKNQPQHF,TGTGCCAGTAGTGCGGGGCAGAAGAATCAGCCCCAGCATTTT
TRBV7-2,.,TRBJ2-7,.,CASSLAGGVAEVYEQYF,TGTGCCAGCAGCTTAGCGGGGGGAGTAGCGGAAGTCTACGAGCAGTACTTC
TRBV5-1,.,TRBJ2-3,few,CASSFGRSTDTQYF,TGCGCCAGCAGCTTTGGCAGAAGCACAGATACGCAGTATTTT
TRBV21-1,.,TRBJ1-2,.,CASSKGARLGQSFSYTF,TGTGCCAGCAGCAAAGGTGCCCGGTTGGGACAGTCTTTTAGCTACACCTTC
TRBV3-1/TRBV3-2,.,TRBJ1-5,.,CASSQDGGWGGSNQPQHF,TGTGCCAGCAGCCAAGATGGTGGGTGGGGCGGAAGCAATCAGCCCCAGCATTTT
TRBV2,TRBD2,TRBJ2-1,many,CASTGLAGVNEQFF,TGTGCCAGCACGGGACTAGCGGGGGTTAATGAGCAGTTCTTC
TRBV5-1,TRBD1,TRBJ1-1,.,CASSSGTGGSGTEAFF,TGCGCCAGCAGCTCCGGGACAGGGGGATCGGGCACTGAAGCTTTCTTT
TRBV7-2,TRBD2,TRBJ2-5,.,CASSSGLVETQYF,TGTGCCAGCAGCTCAGGACTAGTAGAGACCCAGTACTTC
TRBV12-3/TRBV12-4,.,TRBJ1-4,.,CASSLPQGTKLFF,TGTGCCAGCAGTTTGCCCCAGGGGACGAAACTGTTTTTT
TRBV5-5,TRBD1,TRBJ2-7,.,CASSLGLAGGNYEQYF,TGTGCCAGCAGCTTGGGTCTGGCAGGGGGAAACTACGAGCAGTACTTC
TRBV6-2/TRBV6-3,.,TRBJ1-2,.,CASSHTGFYGYTF,TGTGCCAGCAGTCATACAGGGTTCTATGGCTACACCTTC
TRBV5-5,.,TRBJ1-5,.,CASSTGHKNQPQHF,TGTGCCAGCAGCACGGGACACAAGAATCAGCCCCAGCATTTT
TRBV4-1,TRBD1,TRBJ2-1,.,CASSHLTGGNEQFF,TGCGCCAGCAGCCACCTAACAGGGGGCAATGAGCAGTTCTTC
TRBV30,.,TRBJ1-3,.,CAWSRHSSSGNTIYF,TGTGCCTGGAGTAGGCACAGTAGCTCTGGAAACACCATATATTTT
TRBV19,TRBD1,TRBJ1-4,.,CASSITGGHREKLFF,TGTGCCAGTAGTATAACAGGGGGGCATCGGGAAAAACTGTTTTTT
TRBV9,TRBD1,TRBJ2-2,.,CASSVRQGETNTGELFF,TGTGCCAGCAGCGTAAGGCAGGGGGAGACGAACACCGGGGAGCTGTTTTTT
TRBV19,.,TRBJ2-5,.,CASSMARGDKETQYF,TGTGCCAGTAGTATGGCGCGGGGTGATAAAGAGACCCAGTACTTC
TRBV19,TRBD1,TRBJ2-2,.,CASSIQVGDRDTGELFF,TGTGCCAGTAGTATACAAGTGGGTGACAGGGACACCGGGGAGCTGTTTTTT
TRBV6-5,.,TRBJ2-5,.,CASSYAGVQETQYF,TGTGCCAGCAGTTACGCCGGGGTGCAAGAGACCCAGTACTTC
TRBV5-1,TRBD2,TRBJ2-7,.,CASSFLAGASYEQYF,TGCGCCAGCAGCTTCCTAGCGGGGGCCTCCTACGAGCAGTACTTC
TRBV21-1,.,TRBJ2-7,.,CASSSNRVEQYF,TGTGCCAGCAGCTCTAACAGGGTCGAGCAGTACTTC
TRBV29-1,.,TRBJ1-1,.,CSVEWAENTEAFF,TGCAGCGTTGAATGGGCAGAGAACACTGAAGCTTTCTTT
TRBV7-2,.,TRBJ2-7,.,CASSLVGGGLHAYEQYF,TGTGCCAGCAGCTTAGTTGGGGGGGGGCTCCACGCCTACGAGCAGTACTTC
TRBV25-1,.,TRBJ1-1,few,CASSDGEFTEAFF,TGTGCCAGCAGTGATGGGGAGTTTACTGAAGCTTTCTTT
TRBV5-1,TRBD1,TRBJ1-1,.,CASSPDRPEAFF,TGCGCCAGCAGCCCGGACAGGCCTGAGGCTTTCTTT
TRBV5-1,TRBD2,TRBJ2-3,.,CASSRTSGGPVDTQYF,TGCGCCAGCAGCCGGACTAGCGGGGGGCCAGTAGATACGCAGTATTTT
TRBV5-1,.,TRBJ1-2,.,CASSLTGVDGYTF,TGCGCCAGCAGCTTGACGGGGGTTGATGGCTACACCTTC
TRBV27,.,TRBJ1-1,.,CASSLFGGGTEAFF,TGTGCCAGCAGTTTATTTGGGGGCGGCACTGAAGCTTTCTTT
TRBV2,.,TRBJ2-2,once,CASKRGPYTGELFF,TGTGCCAGCAAAAGGGGCCCTTACACCGGGGAGCTGTTTTTT
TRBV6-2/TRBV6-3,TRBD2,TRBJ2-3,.,CASSYPQLAADTQYF,TGTGCCAGCAGTTACCCCCAACTAGCGGCAGATACGCAGTATTTT
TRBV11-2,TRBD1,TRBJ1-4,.,CASSLAPGGYEKLFF,TGTGCCAGCAGCTTAGCTCCAGGGGGCTATGAAAAACTGTTTTTT
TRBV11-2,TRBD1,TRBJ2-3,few,CASSQGGSTDTQYF,TGTGCCAGCAGCCAAGGGGGCAGCACAGATACGCAGTATTTT
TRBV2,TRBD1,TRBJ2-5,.,CASRTGWETQYF,TGTGCCAGTCGGACAGGATGGGAGACCCAGTACTTC
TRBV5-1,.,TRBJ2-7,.,CASSTGSGNYEQYF,TGCGCCAGCAGCACGGGGTCTGGGAACTACGAGCAGTACTTC
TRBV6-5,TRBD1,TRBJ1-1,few,CASSPGGFGEAFF,TGTGCCAGCAGCCCAGGGGGGTTTGGTGAAGCTTTCTTT
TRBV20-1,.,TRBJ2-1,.,CSASRLIDEQFF,TGCAGTGCTAGTAGACTAATCGATGAGCAGTTCTTC
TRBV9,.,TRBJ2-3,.,CASSVVANADTQYF,TGTGCCAGCAGCGTAGTAGCGAACGCAGATACGCAGTATTTT
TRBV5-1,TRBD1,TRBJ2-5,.,CASSPGSGGGETQYF,TGCGCCAGCAGCCCGGGGTCAGGGGGCGGGGAGACCCAGTACTTC
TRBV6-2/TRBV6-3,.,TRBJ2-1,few,CASSYWGRDEQFF,TGTGCCAGCAGTTACTGGGGCAGGGATGAGCAGTTCTTC
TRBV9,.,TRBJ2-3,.,CASSVATTTTFSTDTQYF,TGTGCCAGCAGCGTAGCTACCACGACTACATTTAGCACAGATACGCAGTATTTT
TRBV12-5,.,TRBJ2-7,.,CASGLDRDYEQYF,TGTGCTAGTGGTTTGGACAGGGACTACGAGCAGTACTTC
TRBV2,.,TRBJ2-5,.,CASSEQAGEKTQYF,TGTGCCAGCAGTGAACAAGCAGGGGAGAAGACCCAGTACTTC